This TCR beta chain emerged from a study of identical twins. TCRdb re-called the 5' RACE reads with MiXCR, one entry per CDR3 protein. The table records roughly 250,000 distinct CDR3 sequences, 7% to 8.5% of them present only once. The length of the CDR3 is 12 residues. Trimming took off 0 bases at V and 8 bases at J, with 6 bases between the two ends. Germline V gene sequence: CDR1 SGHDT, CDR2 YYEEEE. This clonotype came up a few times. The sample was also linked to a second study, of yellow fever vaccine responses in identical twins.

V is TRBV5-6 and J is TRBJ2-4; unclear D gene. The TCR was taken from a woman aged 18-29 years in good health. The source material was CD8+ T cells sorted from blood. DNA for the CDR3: TGTGCCAGCAGCTTGGCCTCGGACATTCAGTACTTC. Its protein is CASSLASDIQYF.